The 19 T cell receptor beta chains below were found in one sample sequenced in a study of shared clonotypes between healthy human individuals. The assay was immunoSEQ multiplex PCR, and TCRdb's table has in-frame clones only and misses some. The sample consists of 2 million or so clones, roughly 95% of them appearing once. The sample consisted of naive CD4+ T cells sorted from blood. Documented subset: CD45RA+ positively selected. Receptor source: a young man in good health.

The chain couples TRBV6-5 to TRBJ1-1, with D uncertain. CDR1 is MNHEY and CDR2 is SVGAGI in the germline V gene. V shed 0 bases and J shed 11 bases, with 13 bases lying between them. The CDR3 extends over 13 amino acids. In DNA form, the CDR3 reads TGTGCCAGCAGTTACTCGTCCGGCGGACCGGCTTTCTTT. As protein: CASSYSSGGPAFF.

The chain is built from TRBV5-1 and TRBJ2-1; the D is unclear. This CDR3 comprises 15 residues. V lost 2 bases and J lost 3, with 12 bases in between. In germline, CDR1 is SGHRS, CDR2 YFSETQ. CDR3 residues: CASSFGSTGYNEQFF. The CDR3 coding sequence is TGCGCCAGCAGCTTCGGATCAACGGGCTACAATGAGCAGTTCTTC.

Remarks on this clone: The same CDR3 also results from other DNA sequences found in this sample. The chain joins TRBV30 to TRBJ1-1, with D hard to call. The germline V gene encodes CDR1 GTSNPN and CDR2 SVGIG (reference sequence). The germline V and J ends were trimmed by 0 bases and 3 bases, with 8 bases remaining between them. This CDR3 is built from 13 residues. CDR3 sequence reads: CAWSVRRDTEAFF. CDR3 coding DNA: TGTGCCTGGAGTGTACGCAGAGACACTGAAGCTTTCTTT.

The rearrangement joins TRBV18 to TRBJ1-1; no clear D. This CDR3 has 15 residues. V lost 3 bases, J lost 0 bases, and 11 bases lay in between. Looked up from germline, CDR1 is KGHSH and CDR2 is LQKENI. CDR3 bases: TGTGCCAGCTCACCGACCGAAGCCTTGAACACTGAAGCTTTCTTT. This encodes CASSPTEALNTEAFF.

This clone was recorded once. The same CDR3 is also encoded by other DNA sequences in this sample. The rearrangement links TRBV18 to TRBJ2-5; D gene unclear. The CDR3 contains 13 residues. Germline V gene data show CDR1 as KGHSH and CDR2 as LQKENI. V was cut by 3 bases and J by 2 bases, with 7 bases left in between. The CDR3 DNA sequence: TGTGCCAGCTCACCCAGGTTACAAGAGACCCAGTACTTC. Encoded protein: CASSPRLQETQYF. The whole variable domain, filled in from reference TRBV18 and TRBJ2-5, reads NAGVMQNPRHLVRRRGQEARLRCSPMKGHSHVYWYRQLPEEGLKFMVYLQKENIIDESGMPKERFSAEFPKEGPSILRIQQVVRGDSAAYFCASSPRLQETQYFGPGTRLLVL.

This chain joins TRBV28 and TRBJ1-1, with D uncertain. V was trimmed by 1 base and J by 12 bases, leaving 18 bases between them. The CDR3 is made up of 14 amino acids. CDR1 is MDHEN and CDR2 is SYDVKM in the germline V gene. The DNA for the CDR3 is TGTGCCAGCAGTTTATATGGCCGAACGCAAGGGTCTTTCTTT. This encodes CASSLYGRTQGSFF.

In this sample, this clone turned up once. The V and J genes are TRBV27 and TRBJ1-2, with TRBD1 as a possible D gene (6 bases). The CDR3 is 14 amino acids. The germline CDR1 and CDR2 sequences are MNHEY and SMNVEV (reference sequence). Trimming took 5 bases from V and 2 from J, leaving 12 bases between them. The CDR3 here is CASSTRQANYGYTF. The CDR3 bases are TGTGCCAGCAGTACCCGACAGGCAAACTATGGCTACACCTTC.

The J gene is TRBJ1-3, the V gene TRBV7-2; D uncertain. V was clipped by 2 bases and J by 0 bases, with 8 bases between them. Germline values: CDR1 SGHTA, CDR2 FQGNSA. This CDR3 is built from 15 residues. This CDR3 reads CASSLSRTSGNTIYF. CDR3 bases: TGTGCCAGCAGCTTATCGCGGACCTCTGGAAACACCATATATTTT.

The chain carries TRBV11-2 and TRBJ1-6; no definite D call. With 2 bases removed from V and 7 bases from J, the gap between germline ends came to 9 bases. There are 14 residues in the CDR3. The germline V gene encodes CDR1 SGHAT and CDR2 FQNNGV. CDR3: CASSLLLENSPLHF. As DNA, the CDR3 is TGTGCCAGCAGCTTATTATTGGAGAATTCACCCCTCCACTTT.

The chain uses TRBV5-4 and TRBJ2-5; tentative D call: TRBD2 (5 bases). The ends were cut back, 5 bases at V and 0 bases at J, with 11 bases in the middle. There are 14 residues in the CDR3. Germline CDR1 is SGHNT and CDR2 is YYREEE (reference sequence). Written as DNA, the CDR3 is TGTGCCAGCAGTCCCTCAGCGGACCAAGAGACCCAGTACTTC. Translation gives CASSPSADQETQYF.

This chain joins TRBV18 and TRBJ2-7; 9 bases fit TRBD1. This CDR3 is 15 amino acids long. After removal of 4 bases from V and 5 bases from J, the junction contained 9 bases not matched to a gene. Germline V gene sequence: CDR1 KGHSH, CDR2 LQKENI. CDR3 nucleotide sequence: TGTGCCAGCTCACTGGGGACAGGGAGAGTCGACGAGCAGTACTTC. It specifies CASSLGTGRVDEQYF.

The V call is TRBV6-5, the J call TRBJ2-7; 10 nucleotides match TRBD2. This CDR3 is built from 14 residues. V dropped 7 bases and J dropped 5; count of bases not matched to a gene: 8. Germline CDR1 is MNHEY and CDR2 is SVGAGI. CDR3 DNA: TGTGCCAGCAAGGGCGCTAGCGGGAGCGACGAGCAGTACTTC. Amino acids: CASKGASGSDEQYF.

This chain uses TRBV2 with TRBJ2-6, with 9 bases fitting TRBD1. Trimming removed 6 bases from V and 0 bases from J; junction bases left unmatched: 9. Per germline, CDR1 SNHLY and CDR2 FYNNEI. The CDR3 is 18 amino acids. The CDR3 region is CASRAGTGYLSGANVLTF. CDR3 DNA sequence: TGTGCCAGCAGGGCCGGGACAGGGTACCTCTCTGGGGCCAACGTCCTGACTTTC.

There are a few counts of this clone. The DNA for the CDR3 is TGCGCCAGCAGCCAAGATTGGCGGGGGTACGAGCAGTACTTC. It encodes CASSQDWRGYEQYF. The chain recombines TRBV4-1 with TRBJ2-7; 7 bases agree with TRBD2. This CDR3 spans 14 amino acids. Germline trimming cut 0 bases from V and 4 bases from J; bases unmatched to any gene: 3. Germline CDR1 is MGHRA and CDR2 is YSYEKL.

CDR3 sequence: CASSPLGGGTEAFF. The CDR3 nucleotides are TGTGCCAGCTCACCACTTGGCGGAGGGACTGAAGCTTTCTTT. The genes are TRBV18 and TRBJ1-1; D is undetermined. Looked up from germline, CDR1 is KGHSH and CDR2 is LQKENI. Trimming took 1 base from V and 5 from J, leaving 11 bases between them. The CDR3 is made up of 14 amino acids.

The rearrangement links TRBV7-9 to TRBJ1-2, with TRBD1 as a possible D gene (6 bases). CDR1 SEHNR and CDR2 FQNEAQ come from the germline V gene (reference sequence). Deletions cut 4 bases from V and 9 bases from J, with 18 bases between. The CDR3 has 14 residues. This CDR3 reads CASSWTALISSYTF. CDR3 coding DNA: TGTGCCAGCAGCTGGACAGCCTTAATTTCTAGCTACACCTTC. Variable domain in full (rest from reference TRBV7-9 and TRBJ1-2): DTGVSQNPRHKITKRGQNVTFRCDPISEHNRLYWYRQTLGQGPEFLTYFQNEAQLEKSRLLSDRFSAERPKGSFSTLEIQRTEQGDSAMYLCASSWTALISSYTFGSGTRLTVV.

This clone has only a few counts. The J gene is TRBJ1-2, the V gene TRBV19; D uncertain. V was shortened by 5 bases and J by 2 bases, with 6 bases between the two germline ends. CDR3 size: 12 residues. Germline lookup yields CDR1 LNHDA and CDR2 SQIVND (reference sequence). CDR3 coding DNA: TGTGCCAGTAGTGAGAGAAACTATGGCTACACCTTC. Protein: CASSERNYGYTF.

This chain uses TRBV2 with TRBJ2-7; D might be TRBD1 (6 bases). The CDR3 loop spans 15 amino acids. CDR1 and CDR2 (germline): SNHLY, FYNNEI. V was pared by 8 bases and J by 3 bases, with 20 bases between. The CDR3 DNA reads as TGTGCCAGCCGGTCCCCCAGGGGTTTTCTCTACGAGCAGTACTTC. Residues: CASRSPRGFLYEQYF.

The chain employs TRBV14 and TRBJ2-5, with 8 bases matching TRBD2. The CDR3 extends over 16 amino acids. Unmatched junction bases numbered 7, after V lost 0 bases and J lost 4 bases. The V gene's germline CDR1 is SGHDN and CDR2 FVKESK. The CDR3 coding sequence is TGTGCCAGCAGCCAAGACAGAACGAGCGGGAGAGAGACCCAGTACTTC. The encoded protein is CASSQDRTSGRETQYF.